This T cell receptor beta chain is drawn from a study of T cell responses to AZD1222 COVID-19 vaccine. Overall study results and limits: When two AZD1222 doses had been given, Spike-specific TCR breadth and depth rose. As reported, nearly half of all spike-specific TCRs target variant regions that are unmutated.

Generated by immunoSEQ multiplex PCR, the TCRdb table keeps only in-frame clones and is missing some. Among over 95,000 clones listed, roughly 85% were seen once. Comments on this clone: Its antigen is unidentified.

V gave up 4 bases and J gave up 1 base, with 13 bases separating them. Germline V gene data show CDR1 as SNHLY and CDR2 as FYNNEI. CDR3 length equals 15 residues. The specimen was peripheral blood, collected on day 0 of AZD1222 vaccination. The chain employs TRBV2 and TRBJ1-1; no definite D call. The TCR sequence derives from an adult in good health. The CDR3 region has the DNA TGTGCCAGCAGTGGGGCGATAGGCGAGAACACTGAAGCTTTCTTT. Translating it yields CASSGAIGENTEAFF.